These 14 T cell receptor beta chains originate from one sample sequenced in a study of PD-1 blockade in classical Hodgkin lymphoma. Each patient's relapse followed autologous stem cell transplantation, and brentuximab vedotin exposure varied. Produced via immunoSEQ multiplex PCR; TCRdb's table is partial and in-frame only. Of over 50,000 clones in the sample, approximately 84% were seen once. The material was peripheral blood mononuclear cells (PBMCs), obtained at baseline. These receptors were obtained from a human donor with classical Hodgkin lymphoma.

The chain links TRBV5-4 to TRBJ1-2, with 7 positions matching TRBD1. CDR1 is SGHNT, CDR2 YYREEE, per germline (reference sequence). J was trimmed by 4 bases and V by 2 bases; bases with no gene match: 2. This CDR3 has 13 residues. As DNA, the CDR3 is TGTGCCAGCAGCTTTGGACAGGTCTATGGCTACACCTTC. Protein sequence: CASSFGQVYGYTF. Looking up the rest from reference TRBV5-4 and TRBJ1-2 gives the full variable domain: ETGVTQSPTHLIKTRGQQVTLRCSSQSGHNTVSWYQQALGQGPQFIFQYYREEENGRGNFPPRFSGLQFPNYSSELNVNALELDDSALYLCASSFGQVYGYTFGSGTRLTVV.

V usage is TRBV7-9 and J usage is TRBJ2-1; TRBD1 aligns across 7 bases. The CDR3 has 15 amino acids. Germline CDR1 reads SEHNR; CDR2 reads FQNEAQ (reference sequence). Unmatched junction bases numbered 7, after V lost 4 bases and J lost 4 bases. The CDR3, as DNA: TGTGCCAGCAGCTCCCCGGGACAGCTTTACAATGAGCAGTTCTTC. Its translation is CASSSPGQLYNEQFF.

This sequence joins TRBV13 and TRBJ2-3; no clear D gene. Germline lookup yields CDR1 PRHDT and CDR2 FYEKMQ (reference sequence). V was clipped by 7 bases and J by 2 bases, with 10 bases between them. This CDR3 has 13 amino acids. CDR3 DNA sequence: TGTGCCAGCACCCTTGGATCCACAGATACGCAGTATTTT. Translating gives CASTLGSTDTQYF. The complete variable domain, with remaining parts taken from reference TRBV13 and TRBJ2-3, reads AAGVIQSPRHLIKEKRETATLKCYPIPRHDTVYWYQQGPGQDPQFLISFYEKMQSDKGSIPDRFSAQQFSDYHSELNMSSLELGDSALYFCASTLGSTDTQYFGPGTRLTVL.

The V and J genes are TRBV7-9 and TRBJ2-5, with 10 bases lining up with TRBD1. This CDR3 is 14 amino acids long. Germline V gene sequence: CDR1 SEHNR, CDR2 FQNEAQ (reference sequence). The V gene end was trimmed by 6 bases and the J gene end by 4 bases; junction bases not matched to a gene: 5. This CDR3 is CASRRDRGRETQYF. In nucleotides, the CDR3 is TGTGCCAGCAGGCGGGACAGGGGTCGAGAGACCCAGTACTTC.

V is TRBV11-2 and J is TRBJ1-5; D unresolved. Trimming left V 5 bases short and J 1 base short, with 12 bases between. The CDR3 sequence is 15 residues long. The germline CDR1 and CDR2 sequences are SGHAT and FQNNGV. CDR3 nucleotides: TGTGCCAGCAGCCCTGGCAGAGACAGCAATCAGCCCCAGCATTTT. Amino acid sequence: CASSPGRDSNQPQHF.

The rearrangement links TRBV9 to TRBJ2-3; 8 bases fit TRBD2. Germline CDR1 SGDLS, CDR2 YYNGEE. V trimming: 0 bases; J trimming: 0 bases; junction bases outside the gene matches: 9. CDR3 size: 18 residues. The CDR3 DNA reads TGTGCCAGCAGCGTAGGTCTTACTAGCGGAACTAGCACAGATACGCAGTATTTT. Translating it yields CASSVGLTSGTSTDTQYF.

The rearrangement joins TRBV7-6 to TRBJ2-5, with D possibly TRBD1 on 6 matching bases. This CDR3 has 13 residues. The V end was cut by 4 bases, the J end by 3 bases, with 9 bases between. Germline V gives CDR1 SGHVS, CDR2 FNYEAQ. The CDR3 DNA follows: TGTGCCAGCAGCTGGACAGATGAAGAGACCCAGTACTTC. Translated, it gives CASSWTDEETQYF.

This clone was seen once. The chain recombines TRBV19 with TRBJ1-1; unclear D gene. Germline V gene sequence: CDR1 LNHDA, CDR2 SQIVND (reference sequence). V was clipped by 2 bases and J by 3 bases, with 13 bases between them. This CDR3 comprises 15 residues. As DNA, the CDR3 is TGTGCCAGTAGTATAATACTCCTCGGGGACACTGAAGCTTTCTTT. Translating gives CASSIILLGDTEAFF.

CDR3 sequence reads: CASSLDRGAGEKLFF. CDR3 bases: TGTGCCAGCAGCTTAGATCGAGGGGCGGGAGAAAAACTGTTTTTT. The chain uses TRBV11-2 and TRBJ1-4, with D possibly being TRBD1 (5 bases). Germline assignment: CDR1 SGHAT and CDR2 FQNNGV. Trimming removed 0 bases at V and 8 bases at J, with 13 bases between. The CDR3 has 15 amino acids.

This chain connects TRBV9 to TRBJ2-1; 7 bases map to TRBD2. There are 19 residues in the CDR3. V lost 0 bases and J lost 5; bases outside the gene matches: 17. The germline V gene encodes CDR1 SGDLS and CDR2 YYNGEE. This chain's CDR3 is CASSVVPGSGLDHHNEQFF. The CDR3 DNA reads TGTGCCAGCAGCGTAGTCCCAGGGAGTGGACTAGACCATCACAATGAGCAGTTCTTC. The full variable domain, rest sourced from reference TRBV9 and TRBJ2-1, is DSGVTQTPKHLITATGQRVTLRCSPRSGDLSVYWYQQSLDQGLQFLIQYYNGEERAKGNILERFSAQQFPDLHSELNLSSLELGDSALYFCASSVVPGSGLDHHNEQFFGPGTRLTVL.

J is TRBJ2-2 and V is TRBV7-8; no clear D gene. CDR1 and CDR2 from the germline V gene are SGHVS and FQNEAQ. V was trimmed by 3 bases and J by 3 bases, leaving 5 bases between them. The CDR3 loop spans 13 amino acids. The DNA for the CDR3 is TGTGCCAGCAGCTTTTCGGACACCGGGGAGCTGTTTTTT. The encoded protein is CASSFSDTGELFF.

The chain is built from TRBV6-5 and TRBJ1-5; TRBD1 matches 7 bases. The CDR3 runs to 14 residues. The J segment lost 7 bases and the V segment lost 5 bases, leaving 8 bases of the junction unmatched. CDR1 MNHEY and CDR2 SVGAGI come from the germline V gene. The CDR3 reads CASSLTGTGQPQHF. For the CDR3, the DNA is TGTGCCAGCAGTCTGACAGGGACGGGACAGCCCCAGCATTTT.

The J gene is TRBJ2-6, the V gene TRBV9; D may be TRBD2 (7 bases). The CDR3 has 18 residues. V lost 0 bases and J lost 1, with 14 bases in between. Germline-derived CDR1 and CDR2 are SGDLS and YYNGEE. In DNA form, the CDR3 reads TGTGCCAGCAGCGTAGGGTTAGGGGGGGCATCTGGGGCCAACGTCCTGACTTTC. Translating it yields CASSVGLGGASGANVLTF.

This clone was recorded only once. This chain links TRBV5-6 with TRBJ2-5, with D perhaps matching TRBD1 or TRBD2 (5 bases each). The V end was cut by 4 bases, the J end by 5 bases, with 15 bases between. This CDR3 is 14 amino acids long. Germline CDR1 and CDR2: SGHDT and YYEEEE. CDR3 sequence (DNA): TGTGCCAGCAGCCCGCTCGGGGCCGGGGAGACCCAGTACTTC. Translated: CASSPLGAGETQYF. Full variable domain (remainder filled in from reference TRBV5-6 and TRBJ2-5): DAGVTQSPTHLIKTRGQQVTLRCSPKSGHDTVSWYQQALGQGPQFIFQYYEEEERQRGNFPDRFSGHQFPNYSSELNVNALLLGDSALYLCASSPLGAGETQYFGPGTRLLVL.